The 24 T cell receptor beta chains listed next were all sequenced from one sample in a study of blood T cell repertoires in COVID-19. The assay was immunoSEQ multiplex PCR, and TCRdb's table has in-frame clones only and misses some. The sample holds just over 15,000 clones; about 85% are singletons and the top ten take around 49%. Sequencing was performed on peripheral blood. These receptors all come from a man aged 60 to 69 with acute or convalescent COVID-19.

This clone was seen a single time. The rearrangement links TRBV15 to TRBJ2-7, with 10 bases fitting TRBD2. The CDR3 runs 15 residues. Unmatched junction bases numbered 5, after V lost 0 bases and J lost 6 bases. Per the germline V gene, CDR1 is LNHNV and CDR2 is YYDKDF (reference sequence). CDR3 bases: TGTGCCACCAGCAGAGACCTAGCGGGGGTTGGCGAGCAGTACTTC. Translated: CATSRDLAGVGEQYF.

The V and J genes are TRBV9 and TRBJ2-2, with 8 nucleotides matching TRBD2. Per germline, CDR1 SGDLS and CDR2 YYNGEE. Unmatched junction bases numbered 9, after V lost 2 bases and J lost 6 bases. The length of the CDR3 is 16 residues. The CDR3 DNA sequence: TGTGCCAGCAGCGTTGGAACGGGGGGGCTCCCCGGGGAGCTGTTTTTT. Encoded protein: CASSVGTGGLPGELFF.

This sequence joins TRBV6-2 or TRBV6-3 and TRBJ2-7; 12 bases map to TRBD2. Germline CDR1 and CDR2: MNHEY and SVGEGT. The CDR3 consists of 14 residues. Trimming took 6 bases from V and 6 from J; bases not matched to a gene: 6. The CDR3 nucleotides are TGTGCCAGCAGCCGAGGACTAGCGGGAAGCGAGCAGTACTTC. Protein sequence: CASSRGLAGSEQYF.

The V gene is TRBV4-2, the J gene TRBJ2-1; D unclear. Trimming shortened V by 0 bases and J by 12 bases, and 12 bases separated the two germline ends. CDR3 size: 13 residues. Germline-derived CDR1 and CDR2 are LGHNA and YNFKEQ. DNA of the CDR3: TGTGCCAGCAGCCAAGATAGTAAGAGTCCGCAGTTCTTC. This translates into CASSQDSKSPQFF.

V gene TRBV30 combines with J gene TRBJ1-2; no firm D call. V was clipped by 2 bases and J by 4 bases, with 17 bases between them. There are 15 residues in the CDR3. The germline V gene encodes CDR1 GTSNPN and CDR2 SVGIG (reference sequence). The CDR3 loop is CAWSSGGLAAYGYTF. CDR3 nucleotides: TGTGCCTGGAGTTCGGGAGGCCTAGCCGCCTATGGCTACACCTTC.

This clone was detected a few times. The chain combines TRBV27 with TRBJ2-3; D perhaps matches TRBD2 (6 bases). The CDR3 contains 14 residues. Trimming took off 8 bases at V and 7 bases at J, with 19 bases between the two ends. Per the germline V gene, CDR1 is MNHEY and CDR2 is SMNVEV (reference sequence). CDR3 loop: CASSRGMPGNTQYF. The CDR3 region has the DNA TGTGCCAGCTCACGGGGGATGCCCGGGAATACGCAGTATTTT.

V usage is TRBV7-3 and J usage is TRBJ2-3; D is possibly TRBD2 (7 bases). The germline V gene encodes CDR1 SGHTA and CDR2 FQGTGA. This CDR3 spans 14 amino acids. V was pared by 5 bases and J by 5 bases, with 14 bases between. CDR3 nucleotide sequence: TGTGCCAGCAGCCCAAGCGGGACAAGAGATACGCAGTATTTT. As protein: CASSPSGTRDTQYF.

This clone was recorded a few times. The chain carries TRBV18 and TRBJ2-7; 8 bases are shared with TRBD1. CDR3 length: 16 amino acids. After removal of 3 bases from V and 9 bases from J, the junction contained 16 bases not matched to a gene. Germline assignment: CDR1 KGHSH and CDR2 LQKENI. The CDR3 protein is CASSPFDGQGPRWQYF. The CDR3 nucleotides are TGTGCCAGCTCACCCTTCGATGGACAGGGCCCAAGGTGGCAGTACTTC.

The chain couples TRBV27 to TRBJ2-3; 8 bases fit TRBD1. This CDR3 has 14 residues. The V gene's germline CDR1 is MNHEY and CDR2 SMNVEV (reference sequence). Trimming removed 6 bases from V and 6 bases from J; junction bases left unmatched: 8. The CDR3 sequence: CASRGQGIMDTQYF. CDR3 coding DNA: TGTGCCAGCAGAGGACAGGGTATCATGGATACGCAGTATTTT.

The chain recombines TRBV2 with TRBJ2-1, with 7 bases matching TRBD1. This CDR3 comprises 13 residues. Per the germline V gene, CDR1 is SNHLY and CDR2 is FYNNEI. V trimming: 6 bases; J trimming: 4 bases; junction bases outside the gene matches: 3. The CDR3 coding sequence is TGTGCCAGCAGCCCAGGGGGATACAATGAGCAGTTCTTC. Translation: CASSPGGYNEQFF. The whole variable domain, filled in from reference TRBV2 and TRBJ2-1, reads EPEVTQTPSHQVTQMGQEVILRCVPISNHLYFYWYRQILGQKVEFLVSFYNNEISEKSEIFDDQFSVERPDGSNFTLKIRSTKLEDSAMYFCASSPGGYNEQFFGPGTRLTVL.

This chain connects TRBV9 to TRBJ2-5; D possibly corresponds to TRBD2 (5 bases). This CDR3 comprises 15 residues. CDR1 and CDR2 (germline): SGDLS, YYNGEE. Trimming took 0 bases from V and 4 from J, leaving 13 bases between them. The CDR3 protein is CASSVEGVRAETQYF. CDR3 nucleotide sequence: TGTGCCAGCAGCGTAGAGGGAGTACGGGCAGAGACCCAGTACTTC.

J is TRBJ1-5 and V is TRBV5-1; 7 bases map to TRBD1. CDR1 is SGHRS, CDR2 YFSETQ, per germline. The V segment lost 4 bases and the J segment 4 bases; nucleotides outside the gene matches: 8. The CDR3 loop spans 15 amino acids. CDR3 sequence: CASSILGQENQPQHF. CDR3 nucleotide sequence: TGCGCCAGCAGCATCCTCGGACAGGAAAATCAGCCCCAGCATTTT.

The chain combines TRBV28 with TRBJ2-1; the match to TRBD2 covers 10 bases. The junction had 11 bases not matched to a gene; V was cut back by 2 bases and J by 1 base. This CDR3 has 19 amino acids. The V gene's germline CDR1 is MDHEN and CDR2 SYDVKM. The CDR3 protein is CASSLPARAGGPSYNEQFF. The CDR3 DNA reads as TGTGCCAGCAGTTTACCCGCACGAGCGGGGGGGCCTTCCTACAATGAGCAGTTCTTC.

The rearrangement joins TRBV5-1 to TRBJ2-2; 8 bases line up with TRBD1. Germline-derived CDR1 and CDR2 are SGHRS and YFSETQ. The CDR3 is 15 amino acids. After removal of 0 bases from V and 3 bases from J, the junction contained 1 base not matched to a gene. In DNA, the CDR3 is TGCGCCAGCAGCTTGGTGACAGGGGACACCGGGGAGCTGTTTTTT. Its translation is CASSLVTGDTGELFF.

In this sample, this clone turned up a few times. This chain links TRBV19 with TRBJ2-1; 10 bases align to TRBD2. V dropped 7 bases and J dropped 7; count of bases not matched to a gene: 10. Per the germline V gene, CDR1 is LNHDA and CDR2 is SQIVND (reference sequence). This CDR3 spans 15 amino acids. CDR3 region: CASKLAGLGWNEQFF. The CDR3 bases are TGTGCCAGTAAACTAGCGGGGCTGGGGTGGAATGAGCAGTTCTTC.

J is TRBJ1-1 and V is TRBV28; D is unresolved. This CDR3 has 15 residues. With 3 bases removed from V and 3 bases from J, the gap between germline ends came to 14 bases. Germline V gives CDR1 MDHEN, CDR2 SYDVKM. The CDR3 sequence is CASSLTRGRDTEAFF. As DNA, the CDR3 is TGTGCCAGCAGTTTGACACGGGGTAGGGACACTGAAGCTTTCTTT.

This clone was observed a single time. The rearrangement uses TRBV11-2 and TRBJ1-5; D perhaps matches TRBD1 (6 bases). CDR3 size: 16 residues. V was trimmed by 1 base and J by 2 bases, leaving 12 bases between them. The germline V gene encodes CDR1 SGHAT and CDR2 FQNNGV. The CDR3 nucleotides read TGTGCCAGCAGCTTAGGGGGGCGCACGGGCAATCAGCCCCAGCATTTT. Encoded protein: CASSLGGRTGNQPQHF.

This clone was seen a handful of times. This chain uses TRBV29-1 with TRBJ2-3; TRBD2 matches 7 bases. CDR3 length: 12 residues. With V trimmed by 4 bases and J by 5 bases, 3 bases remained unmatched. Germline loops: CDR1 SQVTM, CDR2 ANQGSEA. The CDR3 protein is CSVGGREDTQYF. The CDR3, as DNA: TGCAGCGTTGGAGGGAGGGAAGATACGCAGTATTTT.

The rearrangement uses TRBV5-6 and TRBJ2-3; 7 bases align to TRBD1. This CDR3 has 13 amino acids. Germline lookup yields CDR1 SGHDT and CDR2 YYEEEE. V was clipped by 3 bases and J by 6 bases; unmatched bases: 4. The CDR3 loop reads CASSSTGRDTQYF. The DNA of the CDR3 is TGTGCCAGCAGCTCGACAGGGCGGGATACGCAGTATTTT.

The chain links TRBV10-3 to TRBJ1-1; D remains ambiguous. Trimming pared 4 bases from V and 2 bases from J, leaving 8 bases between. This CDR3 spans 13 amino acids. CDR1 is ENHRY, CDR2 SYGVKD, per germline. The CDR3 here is CAISVLANTEAFF. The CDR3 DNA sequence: TGTGCCATCAGTGTTTTAGCAAACACTGAAGCTTTCTTT.

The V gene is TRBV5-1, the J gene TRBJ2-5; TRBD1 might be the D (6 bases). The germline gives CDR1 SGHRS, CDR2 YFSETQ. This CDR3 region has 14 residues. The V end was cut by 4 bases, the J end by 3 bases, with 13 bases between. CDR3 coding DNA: TGCGCCAGCAGCCCGGACAGTGGGAAAGAGACCCAGTACTTC. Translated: CASSPDSGKETQYF.

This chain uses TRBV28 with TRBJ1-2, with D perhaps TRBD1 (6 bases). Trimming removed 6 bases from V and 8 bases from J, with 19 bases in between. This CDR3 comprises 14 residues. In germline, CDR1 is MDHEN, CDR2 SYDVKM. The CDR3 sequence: CASSTRGRPGGYTF. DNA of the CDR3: TGTGCCAGCAGCACCAGGGGCCGGCCAGGCGGCTACACCTTC.

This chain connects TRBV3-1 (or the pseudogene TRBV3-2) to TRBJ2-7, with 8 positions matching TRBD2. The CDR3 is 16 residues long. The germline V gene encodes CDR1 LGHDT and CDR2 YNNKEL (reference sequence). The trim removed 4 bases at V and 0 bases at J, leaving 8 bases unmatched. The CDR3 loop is CASSRELAASSYEQYF. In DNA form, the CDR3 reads TGTGCCAGCAGCCGAGAACTAGCGGCGAGCTCCTACGAGCAGTACTTC.

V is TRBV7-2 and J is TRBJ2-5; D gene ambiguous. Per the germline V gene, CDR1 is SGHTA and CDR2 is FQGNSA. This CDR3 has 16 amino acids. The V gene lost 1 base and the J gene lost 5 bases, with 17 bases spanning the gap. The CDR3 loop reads CASSLVSRSSRETQYF. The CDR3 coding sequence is TGTGCCAGCAGCTTAGTTTCCAGGTCGAGTAGGGAGACCCAGTACTTC.